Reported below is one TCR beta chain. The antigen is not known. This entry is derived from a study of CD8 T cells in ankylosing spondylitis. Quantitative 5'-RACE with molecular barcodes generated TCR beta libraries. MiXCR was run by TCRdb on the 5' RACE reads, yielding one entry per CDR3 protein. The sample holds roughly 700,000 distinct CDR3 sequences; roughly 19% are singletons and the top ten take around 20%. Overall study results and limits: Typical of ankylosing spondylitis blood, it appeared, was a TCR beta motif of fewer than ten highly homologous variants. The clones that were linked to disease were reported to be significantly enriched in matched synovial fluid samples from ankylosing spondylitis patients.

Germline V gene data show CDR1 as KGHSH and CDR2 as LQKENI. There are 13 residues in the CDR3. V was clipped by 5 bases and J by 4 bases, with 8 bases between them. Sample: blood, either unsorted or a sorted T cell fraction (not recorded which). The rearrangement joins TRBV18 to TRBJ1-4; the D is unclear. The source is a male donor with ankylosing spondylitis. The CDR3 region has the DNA TGTGCCAGCTCATGGGCCAGTAATGAAAAACTGTTTTTT. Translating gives CASSWASNEKLFF.